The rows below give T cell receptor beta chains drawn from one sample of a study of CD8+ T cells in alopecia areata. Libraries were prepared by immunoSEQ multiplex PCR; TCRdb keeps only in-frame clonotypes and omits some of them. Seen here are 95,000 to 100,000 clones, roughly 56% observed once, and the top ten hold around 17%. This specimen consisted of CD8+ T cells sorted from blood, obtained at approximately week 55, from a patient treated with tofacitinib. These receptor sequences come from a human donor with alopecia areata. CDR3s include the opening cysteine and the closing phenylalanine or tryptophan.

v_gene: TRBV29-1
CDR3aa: CSVPDGHLGYTF

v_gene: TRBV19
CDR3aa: CASSAGYYYEQYF

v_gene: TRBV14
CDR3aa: CASSQEGVYAYNSPLHF

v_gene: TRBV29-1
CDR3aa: CSVEEVTGAFYEQYF

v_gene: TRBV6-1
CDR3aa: CASSDGQGFETQYF

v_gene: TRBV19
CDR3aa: CASSTLDRGINQPQHF

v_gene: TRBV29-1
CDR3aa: CSVELDRALDEQFF

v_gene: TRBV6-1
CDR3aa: CASSAQERTEAFF

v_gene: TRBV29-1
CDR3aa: CSVEVPGYSYEQYF

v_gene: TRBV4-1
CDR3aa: CASSLRTGGSNQPQHF

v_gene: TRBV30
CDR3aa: CAWSVWLADRGVETDTQYF

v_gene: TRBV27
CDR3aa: CASSLSRTMNTQYF

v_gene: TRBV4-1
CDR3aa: CASSQDMVAAVTTEAFF

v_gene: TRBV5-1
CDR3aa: CASSFYSPGTDTQYF

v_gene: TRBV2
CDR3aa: CASSFRDRVTNYGYTF